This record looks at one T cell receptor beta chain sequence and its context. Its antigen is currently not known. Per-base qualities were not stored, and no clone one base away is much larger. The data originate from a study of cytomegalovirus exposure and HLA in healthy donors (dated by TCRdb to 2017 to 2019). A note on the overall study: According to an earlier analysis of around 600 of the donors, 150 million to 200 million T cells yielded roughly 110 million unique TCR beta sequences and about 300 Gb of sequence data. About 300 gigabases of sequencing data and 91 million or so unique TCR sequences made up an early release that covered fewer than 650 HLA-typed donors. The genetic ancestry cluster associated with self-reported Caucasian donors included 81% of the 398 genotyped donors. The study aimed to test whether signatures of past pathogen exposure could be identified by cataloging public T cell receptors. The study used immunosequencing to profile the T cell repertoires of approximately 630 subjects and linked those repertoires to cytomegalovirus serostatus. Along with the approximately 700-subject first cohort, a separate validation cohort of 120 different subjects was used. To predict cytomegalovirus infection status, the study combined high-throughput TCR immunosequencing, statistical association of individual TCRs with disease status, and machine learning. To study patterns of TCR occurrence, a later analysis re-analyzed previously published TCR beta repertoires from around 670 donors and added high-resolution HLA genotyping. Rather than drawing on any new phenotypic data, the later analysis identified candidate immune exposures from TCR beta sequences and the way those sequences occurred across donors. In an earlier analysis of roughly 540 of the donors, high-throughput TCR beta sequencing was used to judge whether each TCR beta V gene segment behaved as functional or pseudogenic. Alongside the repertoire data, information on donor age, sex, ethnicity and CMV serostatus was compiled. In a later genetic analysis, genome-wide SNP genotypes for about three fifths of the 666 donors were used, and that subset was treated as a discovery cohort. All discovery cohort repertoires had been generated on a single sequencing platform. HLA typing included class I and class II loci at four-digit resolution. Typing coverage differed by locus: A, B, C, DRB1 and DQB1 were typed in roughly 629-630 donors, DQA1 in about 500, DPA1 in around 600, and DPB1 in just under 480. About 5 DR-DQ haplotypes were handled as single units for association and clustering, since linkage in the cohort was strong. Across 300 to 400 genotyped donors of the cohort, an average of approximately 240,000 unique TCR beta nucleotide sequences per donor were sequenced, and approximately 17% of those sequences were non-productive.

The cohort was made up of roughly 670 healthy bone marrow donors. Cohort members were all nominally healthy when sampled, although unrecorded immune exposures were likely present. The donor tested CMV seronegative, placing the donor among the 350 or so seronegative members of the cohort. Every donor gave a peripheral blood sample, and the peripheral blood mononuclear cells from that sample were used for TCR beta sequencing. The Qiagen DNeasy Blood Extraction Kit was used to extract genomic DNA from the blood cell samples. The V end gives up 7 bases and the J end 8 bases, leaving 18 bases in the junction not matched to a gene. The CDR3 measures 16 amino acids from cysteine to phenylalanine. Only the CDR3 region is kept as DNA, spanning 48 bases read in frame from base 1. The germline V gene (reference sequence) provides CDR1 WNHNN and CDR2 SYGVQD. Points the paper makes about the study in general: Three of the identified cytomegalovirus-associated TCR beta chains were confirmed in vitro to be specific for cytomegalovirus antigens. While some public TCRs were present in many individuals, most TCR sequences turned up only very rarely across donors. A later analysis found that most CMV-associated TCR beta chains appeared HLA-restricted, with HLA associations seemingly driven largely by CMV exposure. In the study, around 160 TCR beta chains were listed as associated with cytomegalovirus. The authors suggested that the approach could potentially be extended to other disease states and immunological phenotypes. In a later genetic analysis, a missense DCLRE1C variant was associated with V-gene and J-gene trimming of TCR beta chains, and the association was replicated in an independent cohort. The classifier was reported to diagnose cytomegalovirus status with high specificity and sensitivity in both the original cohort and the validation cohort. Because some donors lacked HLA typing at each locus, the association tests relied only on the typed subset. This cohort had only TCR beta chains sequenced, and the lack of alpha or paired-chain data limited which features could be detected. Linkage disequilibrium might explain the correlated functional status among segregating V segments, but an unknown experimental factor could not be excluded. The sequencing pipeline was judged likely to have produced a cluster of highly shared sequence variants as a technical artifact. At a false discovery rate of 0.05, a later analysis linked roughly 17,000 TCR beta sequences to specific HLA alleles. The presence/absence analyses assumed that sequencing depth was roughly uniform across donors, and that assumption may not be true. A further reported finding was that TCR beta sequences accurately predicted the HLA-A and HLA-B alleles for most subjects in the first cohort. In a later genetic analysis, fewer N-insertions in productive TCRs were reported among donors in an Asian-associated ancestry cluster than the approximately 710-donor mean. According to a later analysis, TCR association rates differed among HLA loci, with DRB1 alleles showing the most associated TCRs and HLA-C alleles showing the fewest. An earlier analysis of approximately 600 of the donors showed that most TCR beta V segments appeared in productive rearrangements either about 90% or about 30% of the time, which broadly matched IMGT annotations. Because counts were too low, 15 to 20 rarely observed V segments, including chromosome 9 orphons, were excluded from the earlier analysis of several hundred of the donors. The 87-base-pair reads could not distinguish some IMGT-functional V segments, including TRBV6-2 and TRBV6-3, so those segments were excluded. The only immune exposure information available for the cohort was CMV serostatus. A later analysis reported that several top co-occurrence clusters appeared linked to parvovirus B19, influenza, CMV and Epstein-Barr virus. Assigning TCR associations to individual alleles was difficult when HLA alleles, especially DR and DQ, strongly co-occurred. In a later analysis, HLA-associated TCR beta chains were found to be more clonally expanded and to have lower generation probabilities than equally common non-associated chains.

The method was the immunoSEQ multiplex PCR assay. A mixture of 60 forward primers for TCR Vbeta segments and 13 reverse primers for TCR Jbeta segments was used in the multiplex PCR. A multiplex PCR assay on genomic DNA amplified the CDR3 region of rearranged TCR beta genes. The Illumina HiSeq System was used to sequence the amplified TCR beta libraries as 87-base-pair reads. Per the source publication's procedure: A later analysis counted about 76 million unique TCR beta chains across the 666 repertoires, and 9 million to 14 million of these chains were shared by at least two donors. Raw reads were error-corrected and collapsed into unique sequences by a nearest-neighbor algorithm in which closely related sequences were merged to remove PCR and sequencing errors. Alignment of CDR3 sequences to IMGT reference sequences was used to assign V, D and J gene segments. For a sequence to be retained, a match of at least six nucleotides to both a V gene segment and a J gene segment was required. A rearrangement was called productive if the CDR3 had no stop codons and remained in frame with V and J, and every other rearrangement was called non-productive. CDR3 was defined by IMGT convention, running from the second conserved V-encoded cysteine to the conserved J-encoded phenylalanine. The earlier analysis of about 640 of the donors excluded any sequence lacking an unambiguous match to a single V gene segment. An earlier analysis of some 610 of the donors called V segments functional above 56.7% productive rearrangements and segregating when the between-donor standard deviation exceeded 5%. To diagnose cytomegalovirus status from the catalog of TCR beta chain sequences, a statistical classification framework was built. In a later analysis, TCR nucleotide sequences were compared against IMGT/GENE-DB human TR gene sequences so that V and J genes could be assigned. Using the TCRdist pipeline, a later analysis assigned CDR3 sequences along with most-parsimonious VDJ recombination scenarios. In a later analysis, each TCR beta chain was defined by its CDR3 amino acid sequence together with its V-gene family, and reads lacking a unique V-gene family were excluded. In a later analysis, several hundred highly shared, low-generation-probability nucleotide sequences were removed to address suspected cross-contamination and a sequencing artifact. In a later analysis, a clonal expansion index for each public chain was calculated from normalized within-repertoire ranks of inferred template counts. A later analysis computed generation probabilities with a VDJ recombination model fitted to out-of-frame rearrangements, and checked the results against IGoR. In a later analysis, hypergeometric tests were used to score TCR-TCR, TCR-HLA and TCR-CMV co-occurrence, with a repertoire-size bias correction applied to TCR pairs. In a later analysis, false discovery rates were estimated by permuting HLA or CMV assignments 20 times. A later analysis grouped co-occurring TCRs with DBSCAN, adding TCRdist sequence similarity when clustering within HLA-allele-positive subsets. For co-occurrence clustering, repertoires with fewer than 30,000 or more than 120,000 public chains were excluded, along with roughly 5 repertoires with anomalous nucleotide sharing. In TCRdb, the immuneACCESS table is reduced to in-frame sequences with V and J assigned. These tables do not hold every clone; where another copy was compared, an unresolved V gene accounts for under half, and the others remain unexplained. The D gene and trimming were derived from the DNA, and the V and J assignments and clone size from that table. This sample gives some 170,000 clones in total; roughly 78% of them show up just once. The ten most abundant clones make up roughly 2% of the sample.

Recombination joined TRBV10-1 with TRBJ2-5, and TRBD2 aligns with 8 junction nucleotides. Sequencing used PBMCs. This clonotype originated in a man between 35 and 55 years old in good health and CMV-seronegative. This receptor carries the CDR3 CASTLSGSRPRETQYF. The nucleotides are TGCGCCAGCACCCTCAGCGGGAGTCGTCCGAGAGAAACCCAGTACTTC.